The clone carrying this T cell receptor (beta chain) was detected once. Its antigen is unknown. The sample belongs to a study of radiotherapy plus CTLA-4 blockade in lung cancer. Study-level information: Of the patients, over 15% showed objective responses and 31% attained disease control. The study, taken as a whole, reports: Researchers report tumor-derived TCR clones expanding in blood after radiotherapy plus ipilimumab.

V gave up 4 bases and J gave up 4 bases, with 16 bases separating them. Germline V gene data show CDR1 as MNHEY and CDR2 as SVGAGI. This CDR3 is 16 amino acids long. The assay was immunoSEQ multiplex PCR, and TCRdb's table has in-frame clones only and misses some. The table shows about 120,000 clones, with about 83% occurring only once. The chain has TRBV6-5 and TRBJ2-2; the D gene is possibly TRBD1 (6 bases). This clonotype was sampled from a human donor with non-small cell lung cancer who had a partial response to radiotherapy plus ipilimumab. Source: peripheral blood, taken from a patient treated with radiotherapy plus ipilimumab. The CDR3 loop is CASSSGQLGITGELFF. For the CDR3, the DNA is TGTGCCAGCAGTTCGGGACAACTGGGGATCACCGGGGAGCTGTTTTTT.